Included here is one T cell receptor beta chain sequence, with context. In its sample, this clone was seen many times. No antigen is known for it. Read sequence stops 3 residues before the CDR3 end, and the germline J gene provides the missing end. The data were taken from a study of T cell clonality in common variable immunodeficiency (dated by TCRdb to the mid-2010s). The study at large found these results: Patient heterogeneity within the CVID cohort put limits on correlating repertoire features with clinical complications. Increased TCRbeta clonality was found in CVID subjects compared with healthy controls (t-test p = 0.018), with the increase being most characteristic of about a third of subjects. Although equal DNA input was used, an average of roughly 80,000 unique sequences per sample was obtained for controls, compared with approximately 30,000 for CVID samples. It was noted by the authors that sequencing of the repertoires of T cell subpopulations would be needed to clarify the cause of the increased clonality in CVID. CVID TCRbeta sequences reportedly showed fewer deletions and N-nucleotide insertions and lacked highly modified clones with 13 or more V deletions. CVID subjects shared fewer TCRbeta clones with each other than healthy controls did (p < 0.0001).

Including the terminal cysteine and phenylalanine, the CDR3 comprises 13 residues. Only the CDR3 bases that were read are kept: 30 of them, in frame from base 1. For this chain, trimming is 8 bases at the V end and 4 bases at the J end, and the number of junction bases without a gene match is 5. As encoded in the germline V gene (reference sequence), CDR1 is MNHEY while CDR2 is SMNVEV. Predominantly Caucasian heritage was noted among both the CVID patients and the healthy controls. Heparinized peripheral whole blood samples of about 5 to 9 ml were collected from each donor. Genomic DNA from adults with common variable immune deficiency (CVID) and from healthy adult controls was the source for sequencing TCRbeta CDR3 repertoires. The control group comprised some 22 healthy adult volunteers, roughly twelve female and approximately 10 male, aged roughly 20 to 75 years with a mean age of approximately 30. Diluted blood was density-centrifuged over Hypaque 1077 or Ficoll-Paque to isolate peripheral blood mononuclear cells. Unsorted mononuclear cells served as the source of genomic DNA, which was extracted either by Qiagen column purification or by a centrifugation-based method.

Equivalent amounts of genomic DNA from CVID and control samples were used as sequencing input. For every sample, a 60 bp segment covering the rearranged TCRbeta CDR3 region was amplified and then sequenced. The immunoSEQ assay, a bias-corrected multiplex PCR combined with high-throughput sequencing, was used to amplify TCRbeta. Per the original workflow: Every unique nucleotide sequence was considered a clone and was annotated with V, D and J genes, copy number and frequency. Sequences were labeled productive if in frame, and non-productive if out of frame or containing stop codons. As previously described, Shannon's entropy was used to calculate clonality. The predicted amino acid sequences of productive clones were used to derive mean CDR3 Kyte-Doolittle hydropathy. The R hclust function was used to hierarchically cluster scaled V gene usage with Manhattan distance and complete linkage. To assess clone sharing by CDR3 amino acid sequence, 12 repertoires per group were resampled over 100 rounds. Repertoires were searched for approximately 70 published EBV-specific and around 240 published CMV-specific TCRbeta sequences. Analysis left out a couple of CVID samples that produced under 10,000 sequences, so 42 CVID repertoires remained. Held by TCRdb, this immuneACCESS table contains in-frame sequences only and omits some clones. Under half of the omission traces to an unresolved V gene where checked; the cause of the rest is unknown. The D gene and trimming were derived from the DNA, and the V and J assignments and clone size from that table. The sample features under 35,000 clones, and none is a singleton. Of the sample, around 4% is held by the ten largest clones.

This sequence was found in a person between 18 and 70 years old in good health. The source material was peripheral blood mononuclear cells. The rearranged chain carries TRBV27 and TRBJ1-5; 7 nucleotides in the junction match TRBD1. The covered CDR3 bases are TGTGCCAGCGGAGGCAGGGGGAATCAGCCC. Translated, this gives CASGGRGNQP. The whole CDR3 region reads CASGGRGNQPQHF.